The present T cell receptor (beta chain) was sequenced within a study of vaccination and CD4 T cells after COVID-19. This clonotype has only one observation. Antigen unknown. The Oncomine TCR Beta short-read assay generated sequence data from the DNA of cultured CD4+ T cells. TCRdb fed the PCR reads into MiXCR, producing one record per CDR3 protein. The profile covers about 19,000 distinct CDR3 sequences, with over 40% appearing a single time and 2.5% taken by the ten largest. This CDR3 region has 11 residues. Germline CDR1 and CDR2: DFQATT and SNEGSKA (reference sequence). Broader study findings: Analysis of convalescent patients found that 304 of 307 vaccine-specific clones were spike mono-reactive. Early timepoints after natural infection were not analyzed in these convalescent patients.

Treatment defined: roughly nine-day PBMC culture with coronavirus spike peptide pools or control peptides (ViraFEST assay). The starting material was CD4+ T cells from blood, cultured in vitro, obtained after SARS-CoV-2 vaccination. This sequence joins TRBV20-1 and TRBJ2-7; 7 positions match TRBD1. The source is a human donor who had recovered from COVID-19. CDR3 residues: CSIDRASEQYF. The CDR3 nucleotides read TGCAGCATTGACAGGGCATCAGAGCAGTACTTC.